One T cell receptor beta chain is described in this entry. CDR3 length: 14 residues. J gave up 10 bases and V 0 bases, and 3 bases lay outside the gene matches. Germline V gene lookup returns CDR1 LGHNA and CDR2 YSLEER. Libraries were prepared by immunoSEQ multiplex PCR; TCRdb keeps only in-frame clonotypes and omits some of them. The sample has around 230,000 clones; around 78% are singletons. The data were taken from a study of blood T cell repertoires in COVID-19. Study-wide context: Sample material is recorded as cDNA or gDNA derived from T cells, B-cell-depleted T cells, or PBMCs.

The sequenced material came from peripheral blood. The TCR sequence derives from a woman in her 70s with active or convalescent COVID-19. This chain joins TRBV4-3 and TRBJ2-7; 13 bases map to TRBD2. The CDR3 region is CASSQELAGGIQYF. In nucleotides, the CDR3 is TGCGCCAGCAGCCAAGAACTAGCGGGGGGGATACAGTACTTC.